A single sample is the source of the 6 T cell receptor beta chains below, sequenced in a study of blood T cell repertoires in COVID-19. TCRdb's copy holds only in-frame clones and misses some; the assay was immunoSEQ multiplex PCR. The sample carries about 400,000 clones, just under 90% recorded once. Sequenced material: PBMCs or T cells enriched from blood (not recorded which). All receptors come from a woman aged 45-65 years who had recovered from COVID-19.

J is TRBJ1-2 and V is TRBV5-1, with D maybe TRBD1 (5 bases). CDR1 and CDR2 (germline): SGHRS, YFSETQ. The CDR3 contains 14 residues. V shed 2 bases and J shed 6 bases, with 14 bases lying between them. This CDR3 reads CASSFGTIADGYTF. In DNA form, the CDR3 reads TGCGCCAGCAGCTTCGGGACGATAGCGGATGGCTACACCTTC.

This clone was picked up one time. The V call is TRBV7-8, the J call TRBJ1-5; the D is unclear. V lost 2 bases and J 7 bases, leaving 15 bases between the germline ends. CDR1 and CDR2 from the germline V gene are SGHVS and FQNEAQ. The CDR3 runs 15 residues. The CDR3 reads CASSLNPRREQPQHF. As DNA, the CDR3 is TGTGCCAGCAGCTTAAACCCCCGGAGGGAACAGCCCCAGCATTTT.

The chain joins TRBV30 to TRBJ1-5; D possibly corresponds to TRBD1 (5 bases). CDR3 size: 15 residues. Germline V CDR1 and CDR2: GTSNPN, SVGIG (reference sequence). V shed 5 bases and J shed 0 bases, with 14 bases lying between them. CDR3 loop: CAWGVGVYSNQPQHF. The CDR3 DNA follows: TGTGCCTGGGGGGTAGGGGTTTATAGCAATCAGCCCCAGCATTTT. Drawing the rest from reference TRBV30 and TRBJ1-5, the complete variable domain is SQTIHQWPATLVQPVGSPLSLECTVEGTSNPNLYWYRQAAGRGLQLLFYSVGIGQISSEVPQNLSASRPQDRQFILSSKKLLLSDSGFYLCAWGVGVYSNQPQHFGDGTRLSIL.

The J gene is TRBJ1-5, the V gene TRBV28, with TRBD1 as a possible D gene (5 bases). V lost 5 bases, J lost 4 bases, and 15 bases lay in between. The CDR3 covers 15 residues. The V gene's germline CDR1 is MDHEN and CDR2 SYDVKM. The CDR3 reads CASSPSARANQPQHF. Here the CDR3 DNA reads TGTGCCAGCAGTCCCTCCGCCAGGGCAAATCAGCCCCAGCATTTT.

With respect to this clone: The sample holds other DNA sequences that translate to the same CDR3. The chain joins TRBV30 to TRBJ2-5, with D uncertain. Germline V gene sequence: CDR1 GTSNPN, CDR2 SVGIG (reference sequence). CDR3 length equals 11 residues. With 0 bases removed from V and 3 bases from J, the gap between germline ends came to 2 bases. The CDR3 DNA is TGTGCCTGGAGTGTTAAAGAGACCCAGTACTTC. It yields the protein CAWSVKETQYF.

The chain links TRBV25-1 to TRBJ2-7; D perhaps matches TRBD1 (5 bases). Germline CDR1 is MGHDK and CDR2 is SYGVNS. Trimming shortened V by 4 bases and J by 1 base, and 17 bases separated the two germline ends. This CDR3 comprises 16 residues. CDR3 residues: CASSATTTGRSYEQYF. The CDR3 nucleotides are TGTGCCAGCAGTGCCACTACCACAGGAAGATCCTACGAGCAGTACTTC.